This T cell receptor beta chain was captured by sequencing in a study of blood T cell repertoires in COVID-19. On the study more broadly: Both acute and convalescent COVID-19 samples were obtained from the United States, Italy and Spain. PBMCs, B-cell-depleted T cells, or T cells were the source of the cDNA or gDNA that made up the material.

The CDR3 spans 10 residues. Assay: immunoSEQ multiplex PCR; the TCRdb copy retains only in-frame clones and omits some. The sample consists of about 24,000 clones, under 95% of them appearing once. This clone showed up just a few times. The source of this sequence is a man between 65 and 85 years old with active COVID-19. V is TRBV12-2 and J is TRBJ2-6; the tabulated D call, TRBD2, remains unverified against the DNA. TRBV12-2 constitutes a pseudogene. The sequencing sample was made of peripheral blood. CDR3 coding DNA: TGTGCAAGTCGCCCTCGGGTCCTGACTTTC. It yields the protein CASRPRVLTF.